This T cell receptor (beta chain) was documented in a study of PD-1 blockade in classical Hodgkin lymphoma. Whole-study results and caveats: As was reported, newly diagnosed patients showed lower baseline TCR diversity than healthy donors did. With CD4+ cells, TCR diversity rose significantly by C4D1, but not with CD8+ cells. Baseline diversity resembling that of newly diagnosed patients was seen in complete responders.

Every patient experienced relapse after autologous stem cell transplantation, and brentuximab vedotin exposure varied. Responses achieved at best were complete response, partial response or progressive disease. The method was immunoSEQ multiplex PCR; TCRdb's version includes in-frame clones alone and lacks a portion of them. The sample has about 11,000 clones, around 80% seen once. On this clone itself: Its specificity is not known.

The V gene lost 0 bases and the J gene lost 3 bases, with 12 bases spanning the gap. The CDR3 loop spans 15 amino acids. In germline, CDR1 is SGHDT, CDR2 YYEEEE. This material consisted of peripheral blood mononuclear cells (PBMCs), taken at baseline. The sequence derives from a human donor with classical Hodgkin lymphoma. The chain recombines TRBV5-6 with TRBJ2-5; D is perhaps TRBD1 (6 bases). CDR3 bases: TGTGCCAGCAGCTTGGGTGGGACACTCGAAGAGACCCAGTACTTC. Encoded protein: CASSLGGTLEETQYF.